Following are 8 T cell receptor beta chains from one sample sequenced in a study of blood T cell repertoires in COVID-19. Libraries were prepared by immunoSEQ multiplex PCR; TCRdb keeps only in-frame clonotypes and omits some of them. Of 150,000 to 200,000 clones in the sample, 75% to 90% were seen once. Sequencing was done on a sample of peripheral blood. These receptors were collected from an elderly woman with active or convalescent COVID-19.

V and J are TRBV2 and TRBJ2-5, with TRBD1 as a possible D gene (5 bases). The CDR3 length is 12 residues. V was trimmed by 8 bases and J by 5 bases, leaving 12 bases between them. Germline CDR1 SNHLY, CDR2 FYNNEI. CDR3 residues: CASLGVFETQYF. DNA of the CDR3: TGTGCCAGCTTAGGGGTCTTTGAGACCCAGTACTTC.

In DNA form, the CDR3 reads TGCGCCAGCAGCTTGGGGACAGAGAACACCGGGGAGCTGTTTTTT. Its translation is CASSLGTENTGELFF. V is TRBV5-1 and J is TRBJ2-2, with D maybe TRBD1 (6 bases). CDR3 length: 15 amino acids. Germline CDR1 reads SGHRS; CDR2 reads YFSETQ. Trimming pared 0 bases from V and 1 base from J, leaving 7 bases between.

The CDR3 loop is CASSYDREAFF. The CDR3 DNA reads TGTGCCAGCAGTTATGACAGGGAAGCTTTCTTT. V and J are TRBV6-2 or TRBV6-3 and TRBJ1-1; D may be TRBD1 (6 bases). CDR3 length equals 11 residues. The germline V gene encodes CDR1 MNHEY and CDR2 SVGEGT. Trimming shortened V by 3 bases and J by 8 bases, and 7 bases separated the two germline ends.

The table lists this clone with a few counts. The chain combines TRBV7-9 with TRBJ1-2, with no clear D. The CDR3 spans 13 residues. V was clipped by 2 bases and J by 8 bases, with 12 bases between them. Per the germline V gene, CDR1 is SEHNR and CDR2 is FQNEAQ (reference sequence). The CDR3 DNA follows: TGTGCCAGCAGCTTATTGGGTGGAGGAGGCTACACCTTC. Protein sequence: CASSLLGGGGYTF. Looking up the rest from reference TRBV7-9 and TRBJ1-2 gives the full variable domain: DTGVSQNPRHKITKRGQNVTFRCDPISEHNRLYWYRQTLGQGPEFLTYFQNEAQLEKSRLLSDRFSAERPKGSFSTLEIQRTEQGDSAMYLCASSLLGGGGYTFGSGTRLTVV.

The chain is built from TRBV19 and TRBJ1-5; perhaps TRBD1 as D (5 bases). There are 15 residues in the CDR3. Trimming left V 9 bases short and J 0 bases short, with 15 bases between. The germline gives CDR1 LNHDA, CDR2 SQIVND (reference sequence). This chain's CDR3 is CASGKGQDSNQPQHF. The CDR3 DNA reads as TGTGCCAGCGGCAAGGGGCAGGATAGCAATCAGCCCCAGCATTTT.

The chain links TRBV18 to TRBJ1-2; D unclear. The germline V and J ends were trimmed by 1 base and 8 bases, with 11 bases remaining between them. The germline CDR1 and CDR2 sequences are KGHSH and LQKENI. The CDR3 runs 13 residues. The CDR3 nucleotides are TGTGCCAGCTCACCACGGAGGGAGGACGGCTACACCTTC. This codes for CASSPRREDGYTF.

The chain uses TRBV6-2 or TRBV6-3 and TRBJ1-1, with 7 bases lining up with TRBD1. V dropped 2 bases and J dropped 4; count of bases not matched to a gene: 13. Germline loops: CDR1 MNHEY, CDR2 SVGEGT. This CDR3 region has 17 residues. The CDR3: CASSYQGDTILSTEAFF. The CDR3, as DNA: TGTGCCAGCAGTTACCAGGGGGACACAATTTTGAGCACTGAAGCTTTCTTT.

The chain links TRBV4-2 to TRBJ2-5; 8 positions match TRBD2. Trimming took 1 base from V and 1 from J; bases not matched to a gene: 14. Germline assignment: CDR1 LGHNA and CDR2 YNFKEQ. The CDR3 runs to 19 residues. The DNA for the CDR3 is TGTGCCAGCAGCCAAGTGACCGGGGGGGCCAACCCCATCCAAGAGACCCAGTACTTC. Its protein product is CASSQVTGGANPIQETQYF.